This T cell receptor beta chain was observed in a study of early T cells in non-severe SARS-CoV-2 infection. TCRdb passed the 5' RACE reads through MiXCR, listing each CDR3 protein once. Among tens of thousands of distinct CDR3 sequences, around a tenth were seen once, and the ten largest hold 3.5% to 4%. CDR3 size: 11 residues. Germline CDR1 reads SQVTM; CDR2 reads ANQGSEA. Trimming pared 1 base from V and 5 bases from J, leaving 5 bases between. This clonotype was seen at least ten times. The receptor was derived from an adult who was a healthcare worker with PCR-confirmed SARS-CoV-2 infection or an uninfected control (not recorded which). This chain joins TRBV29-1 and TRBJ2-5; D may correspond to TRBD1 or TRBD2 (5 bases each). Sequenced sample: whole blood. CDR3 DNA sequence: TGCAGCGTTGAAGGGGGGGAGACCCAGTACTTC. This sequence encodes CSVEGGETQYF.